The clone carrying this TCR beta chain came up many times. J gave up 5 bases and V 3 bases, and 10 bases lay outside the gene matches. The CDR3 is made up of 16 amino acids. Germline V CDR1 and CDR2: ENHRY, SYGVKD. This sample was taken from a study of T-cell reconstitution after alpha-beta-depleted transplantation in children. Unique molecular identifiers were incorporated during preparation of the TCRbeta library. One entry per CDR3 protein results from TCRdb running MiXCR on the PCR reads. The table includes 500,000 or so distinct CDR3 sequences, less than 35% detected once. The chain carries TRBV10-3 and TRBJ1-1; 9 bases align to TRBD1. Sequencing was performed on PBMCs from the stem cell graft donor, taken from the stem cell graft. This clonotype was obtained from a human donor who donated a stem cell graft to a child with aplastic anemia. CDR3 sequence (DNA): TGTGCCATCAGTGACTGGACAGGGGATTTAGGTACTGAAGCTTTCTTT. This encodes CAISDWTGDLGTEAFF.